This T cell receptor (beta chain) was obtained from a study of cytomegalovirus exposure and HLA in healthy donors. Germline CDR1 and CDR2: MNHNS and SASEGT. The V end lost 10 bases, the J end lost 5 bases, and 15 bases lay between the germline ends. The CDR3 has 14 amino acids. PCR amplification relied on 60 Vbeta primers (plus 13 Jbeta primers). Profiling relied on immunoSEQ multiplex PCR, and the TCRdb table lists in-frame clones only, not all of them. This sample carries over 100,000 clones, just under 70% of them seen once, and the ten largest clones take roughly 5.5%. Despite likely unrecorded immune exposures, the donors were nominally healthy at the time of sampling. Study observations and caveats: Among TCR beta chains, those listed as cytomegalovirus-associated numbered under 200. Per published accounts, TCR beta sequences correctly predicted the HLA-A and HLA-B alleles of most subjects.

Worth noting for this clone: The target antigen is unknown.

This receptor was identified in a woman in her 70s in good health and CMV-seropositive. The specimen sequenced was PBMCs. J is TRBJ1-6 and V is TRBV6-1, with D maybe TRBD1 (5 bases). The CDR3 protein is CANRSGDDNSPLHF. CDR3 sequence (DNA): TGTGCCAACCGCTCGGGGGACGATAATTCACCCCTCCACTTT.